This T cell receptor beta chain was recovered during a study of radiotherapy plus CTLA-4 blockade in lung cancer. Study-level information: With roughly a third of patients having disease control, objective responses were seen in about 18%. Notes on the study in general: TCR clones of tumor origin grew in blood after radiotherapy plus ipilimumab. Early clonal dynamics of blood T cells, together with interferon-beta, were reported as the best response predictor.

The method was immunoSEQ multiplex PCR; TCRdb's version includes in-frame clones alone and lacks a portion of them. The sample lists about 49,000 clones; about 72% were seen once. Focal radiation with ipilimumab CTLA-4 blockade was given to patients with chemo-refractory metastatic non-small-cell lung cancer. With 0 bases removed from V and 0 bases from J, the gap between germline ends came to 14 bases. Looked up from germline, CDR1 is MGHRA and CDR2 is YSYEKL. CDR3 length equals 18 residues. On this clone itself: Its antigen remains unknown.

The TCR comes from a human donor with non-small cell lung cancer who had stable disease on radiotherapy plus ipilimumab. The genes are TRBV4-1 and TRBJ1-4; D unresolved. The source was peripheral blood, collected from a patient treated with radiotherapy plus ipilimumab. The DNA of the CDR3 is TGCGCCAGCAGCCAAGAAGTGCCATATCGAACAACTAATGAAAAACTGTTTTTT. Its translation: CASSQEVPYRTTNEKLFF.